A single sample is the source of the 11 T cell receptor beta chains below, sequenced in a study of T cell responses to AZD1222 COVID-19 vaccine. Sequencing was performed with immunoSEQ multiplex PCR; in TCRdb, only in-frame clones are kept and a portion is missing. Among 98,000 or so clones listed, about 87% were seen once. The specimen was peripheral blood, collected on day 0 of AZD1222 vaccination. Receptors were obtained from an adult in good health.

This chain links TRBV6-5 with TRBJ2-7; D is perhaps TRBD2 (6 bases). V shed 4 bases and J shed 4 bases, with 17 bases lying between them. The germline V gene has CDR1 MNHEY and CDR2 SVGAGI. The length of the CDR3 is 15 residues. CDR3 residues: CASSFQSGGSYEQYF. As DNA, the CDR3 is TGTGCCAGCAGTTTCCAGTCTGGGGGGTCATACGAGCAGTACTTC.

The chain has TRBV6-5 and TRBJ2-1; 11 bases align to TRBD1. The CDR3 totals 15 residues. V shed 6 bases, J shed 4 bases, and the junction held 5 bases outside the gene matches. Germline V gives CDR1 MNHEY, CDR2 SVGAGI. The CDR3 sequence: CASRSGTGGYNEQFF. CDR3 nucleotide sequence: TGTGCCAGCAGGTCAGGGACAGGGGGTTACAATGAGCAGTTCTTC.

The chain joins TRBV19 to TRBJ2-7; D may match TRBD1 or TRBD2 (6 bases each). Germline loops: CDR1 LNHDA, CDR2 SQIVND (reference sequence). The CDR3 consists of 16 residues. V was trimmed by 5 bases and J by 6 bases, leaving 23 bases between them. The DNA of the CDR3 is TGTGCCAGTAGTGGTCCAACAGGGAGGTTCCCGTCCGAGCAGTACTTC. Amino acids: CASSGPTGRFPSEQYF.

In this sample, this clone turned up a few times. This chain uses TRBV30 with TRBJ2-7, with a tentative D call TRBD1 (5 bases). The CDR3 loop spans 15 amino acids. In germline, CDR1 is GTSNPN, CDR2 SVGIG (reference sequence). V lost 0 bases to trimming and J lost 1 base, with 13 bases between them. CDR3 loop: CAWSVPDSHSYEQYF. The CDR3 DNA sequence: TGTGCCTGGAGTGTACCCGACAGTCATTCCTACGAGCAGTACTTC.

V and J are TRBV28 and TRBJ1-1; 9 bases match TRBD1. CDR1 MDHEN and CDR2 SYDVKM come from the germline V gene. The V and J ends lost 8 bases and 10 bases, in that order; junction bases with no gene match: 8. The CDR3 contains 12 residues. Here the CDR3 reads CASHAPGQGAFF. CDR3 DNA: TGTGCCAGCCATGCCCCGGGACAGGGAGCTTTCTTT.

This rearrangement joins TRBV5-1 to TRBJ1-2; 7 bases match TRBD1. This CDR3 region has 14 residues. Per germline, CDR1 SGHRS and CDR2 YFSETQ. Germline trimming cut 0 bases from V and 8 bases from J; bases unmatched to any gene: 7. The CDR3 loop is CASSLDDRALGYTF. CDR3 in DNA: TGCGCCAGCAGCTTGGACGACAGGGCACTAGGCTACACCTTC.

The genes are TRBV6-2 or TRBV6-3 and TRBJ1-5; 12 nucleotides match TRBD1. V trimming: 4 bases; J trimming: 7 bases; junction bases outside the gene matches: 5. This CDR3 is 15 amino acids long. Germline CDR1 and CDR2: MNHEY and SVGEGT. The CDR3, as DNA: TGTGCCAGCAGTTCCGGGACAGGGGGCTTCCAGCCCCAGCATTTT. Its translation is CASSSGTGGFQPQHF.

In its sample, this clone was seen once. The V gene is TRBV5-6, the J gene TRBJ1-2; the D gene is possibly TRBD1 (5 bases). Germline-derived CDR1 and CDR2 are SGHDT and YYEEEE. V was pared by 3 bases and J by 8 bases, with 26 bases between. The CDR3 has 17 residues. This CDR3 is CASSSLSGTVSQRGYTF. In DNA form, the CDR3 reads TGTGCCAGCAGCTCATTATCCGGGACGGTGAGCCAGAGGGGCTACACCTTC.

The chain recombines TRBV19 with TRBJ1-2; D unclear. V lost 7 bases to trimming and J lost 8 bases, with 14 bases between them. The germline V gene encodes CDR1 LNHDA and CDR2 SQIVND (reference sequence). There are 12 residues in the CDR3. The CDR3: CASMWTGQGYTF. The CDR3 nucleotides read TGTGCCAGTATGTGGACGGGCCAGGGCTACACCTTC.

V usage is TRBV28 and J usage is TRBJ1-2; D not certain. V lost 8 bases, J lost 5 bases, and 9 bases lay in between. Per the germline V gene, CDR1 is MDHEN and CDR2 is SYDVKM. CDR3 length: 11 residues. CDR3 nucleotides: TGTGCCAGCGGCCTACAGTATGGCTACACCTTC. Translated: CASGLQYGYTF.

The J gene is TRBJ2-7, the V gene TRBV19; 7 bases are a match to TRBD2. Losses at the gene ends were 4 bases for V and 9 bases for J; bases not matched to a gene: 15. There are 15 residues in the CDR3. Germline CDR1 and CDR2: LNHDA and SQIVND (reference sequence). In nucleotides, the CDR3 is TGTGCCAGTAGTAAGCCCTACAGCGGGATCACTGTGCAGTACTTC. Protein product: CASSKPYSGITVQYF.